This T cell receptor (beta chain) is from a study of PD-L1 blockade in urothelial cancer (TCRdb year 2017). With regard to the full study: Every patient began therapy at some point between 2013 and 2015 and was given atezolizumab 1,200 mg intravenously every 3 weeks. Pretreatment blood TCR-seq was available for 30 or so patients, at least one posttreatment blood collection was obtained for approximately 25 patients, and tumor TCR-seq was available for approximately 25 patients. In the same patients who had TCR sequencing, pretreatment tumors also underwent whole exome sequencing and RNA sequencing. An exploratory multi-omic analysis was conducted of the somatic, immune and clinical correlates of response to PD-L1 blockade with atezolizumab in urothelial cancer. Durable clinical benefit was achieved by nine patients but not by the remaining 20. About 90% of the 29 patients were identified as males with urothelial cancer of bladder origin, and a prior smoking history was reported by 18 of 29 patients. Durable clinical benefit meant progression-free survival longer than 6 months, and TCR features were also tested against progression-free and overall survival. Blood samples gave a median of around 140,000 T cells and tens of thousands of unique TCRs, with a median clonality of approximately 0.078. Blood samples were analyzed at two time points: 3 weeks after treatment start (second dose) and 6 weeks after treatment start. Pretreatment tumor samples, along with matched peripheral blood serially collected before and after atezolizumab treatment, were subjected to TCR sequencing. Patients had an ECOG performance status of 0 or 1 and had received between 0 and 3 prior chemotherapy regimens.

Findings and caveats that apply to the study as a whole: A pretreatment peripheral blood TCR clonality below the median was linked to improved progression-free and overall survival. Because the sample size was small (n ≈ 31) and many exploratory analyses were performed, the results are intended to be hypothesis-generating. At 3 weeks after the start of treatment, tumor-associated TCR clones in peripheral blood had expanded more in patients with durable benefit (n ≈ 20, p = 0.022).

Explained via the paper, the time point label denotes: peripheral blood 6 weeks after treatment start. A cohort of 25 to 30 patients with locally advanced or metastatic urothelial carcinoma, treated at Memorial Sloan Kettering on a trial protocol, was included. Peripheral blood mononuclear cells were collected from each patient pretreatment and during treatment, giving between 1 and 8 total time points per patient. The Qiagen DNeasy Blood extraction kit was used to purify genomic DNA from total PBMCs and from tumor samples. Collected pretreatment and during treatment, PBMCs were isolated and stored as previously described. For this clone: There is no known antigen for this receptor. Qualities for individual bases were not recorded, and no much larger clone is one base off.

V ends up 1 base short and J 9 bases short, with an unmatched junction base count of 7. Spanning cysteine to phenylalanine, the CDR3 consists of 16 amino acids. Of the read, only the CDR3 DNA is kept; its 48 bases are in frame from base 1. CDR1 is given as SGHVS and CDR2 as FNYEAQ, both from the germline V gene. Synthetic TCR analog templates were spiked into each PCR to estimate absolute template abundance from read counts. Using the immunoSEQ assay, TCRbeta CDR3 regions were amplified from genomic DNA with bias-controlled V and J gene primers. Sequencing of rearranged TCRbeta segments was performed at approximately 20X coverage. As for the original processing: Clustering was used to correct sequencing errors, and CDR3s were annotated against IMGT so that V, D and J genes could be assigned. Downstream analyses used only productive TCRbeta rearrangements, leaving out any out-of-frame or stop-codon sequences. Clonality was calculated as one minus the Shannon entropy normalized by the log of the number of unique productive sequences. Fisher's exact test with Benjamini-Hochberg correction, using a cutoff of adjusted p below 0.01, was how clones that differed between time points or between blood and tumor were identified. TCRdb stores this immuneACCESS table with in-frame sequences only. Part of the clones is absent; in the studies checked, under half of the shortfall reflects unresolved V genes, and no reason is known for the rest. The D gene and trimming were derived from the DNA, and the V and J assignments and clone size from that table. In this sample the table shows 75,000 to 95,000 clones, around 90% of which occur a single time. The ten largest clones capture over 0.7% of the sample.

The sample was PBMCs, taken around atezolizumab (anti-PD-L1) treatment. The V and J segments used are TRBV7-6 and TRBJ2-1, with 12 bases aligning to TRBD2. This clonotype was obtained from a woman older than 75 with urothelial cancer. The DNA sequence is TGTGCCAGCAGCTTAGTCGAGCTAGCGGGAGGGGTTGAGCAGTTCTTC. Its protein product is CASSLVELAGGVEQFF.